This T cell receptor beta chain is drawn from a study of somatic mutations in cytotoxic T cells in rheumatoid arthritis. Findings and caveats of the study: Measured CD8+ T-cell clonality, a value compared between rheumatoid arthritis patients and age-matched healthy controls, did not differ significantly.

The sample holds a few counts of this clone. No antigen is known for it. Profiling relied on immunoSEQ multiplex PCR, and the TCRdb table lists in-frame clones only, not all of them. The sample records roughly 16,000 clones, more than 75% being singletons. Germline V gene data show CDR1 as SEHNR and CDR2 as FQNEAQ (reference sequence). The CDR3 sequence is 17 residues long. Between the trimmed V and J ends, which lost 5 bases and 2 bases, there was a span of 18 bases. The sequenced sample was CD8+ T cells sorted from blood. The chain uses TRBV7-9 and TRBJ2-2, with D possibly TRBD1 on 6 matching bases. This sequence was found in a woman in her fifties or sixties with rheumatoid arthritis. CDR3 sequence reads: CASSLPRDTGNTGELFF. The CDR3 region has the DNA TGTGCCAGCAGCCTCCCCCGGGACACGGGAAACACCGGGGAGCTGTTTTTT.